The clone carrying this TCR beta chain was counted a few times. What it binds is not known. Specified treatment: oral pan-JAK inhibitor, 5-10 mg twice daily. As part of sample collection, lesional scalp punch biopsies and peripheral blood were taken from alopecia areata patients. From germline, CDR1 is SNHLY and CDR2 FYNNEI. This CDR3 comprises 14 residues. The V and J ends lost 6 bases and 2 bases respectively, with 11 bases between them. Once RNA had been extracted, it was reverse transcribed into cDNA to act as the sequencing template. Here immunoSEQ multiplex PCR was the method, and the copy in TCRdb shows in-frame clones only, minus some. This sample has over 100,000 clones; about 50% occur once, and the top ten carry approximately 0.5%. This sample is part of a study of CD8+ T cells in alopecia areata. Study outcomes and limitations: Both scalp clonality and the expanded CD8+ clones among the top 100 showed a significant decrease with tofacitinib. Affected lesional scalp, above all in alopecia totalis/universalis, was more clonal than normal scalp. Among patients, TCR sharing was less clear than in mice, a difference possibly due in part to HLA diversity in the patient population.

The specimen was CD4+ T cells sorted from blood, collected at week 4, from a patient treated with tofacitinib. The chain recombines TRBV2 with TRBJ2-1; no clear D. This TCR was sampled from a human donor with alopecia areata. CDR3 residues: CASSVGGPYNEQFF. The CDR3 nucleotides read TGTGCCAGCAGCGTAGGTGGACCCTACAATGAGCAGTTCTTC.